This T cell receptor beta chain was sequenced for a study of blood T cell repertoires in COVID-19. Study background: COVID-19 samples from acute and convalescent phases originated in the United States, Italy and Spain. The analysed material was cDNA or gDNA that came from T cells, B-cell-depleted T cells, or PBMCs.

The germline V gene has CDR1 LGHDT and CDR2 YNNKEL (reference sequence). The CDR3 covers 15 residues. The J segment lost 5 bases and the V segment lost 4 bases, leaving 11 bases of the junction unmatched. Study processing details: It was from reference gene primer amplification that nucleated cell counts were estimated. Assay used: immunoSEQ multiplex PCR; TCRdb lists only in-frame clones, some missing. V, J and clone size are those of that table, while D and trimming were read from the DNA. The sample carries some 150,000 clones, 85% to 90% recorded once. The source of this sequence is a woman aged 40 to 50 with acute or convalescent COVID-19. The V call is TRBV3-1 (or the pseudogene TRBV3-2), the J call TRBJ2-7; 7 bases align to TRBD2. Sequencing was done on a sample of peripheral blood. The CDR3 loop is CASSRGLDLFHEQYF. The CDR3 nucleotides read TGTGCCAGCAGCCGAGGACTAGATCTATTCCACGAGCAGTACTTC.